This TCR beta chain stems from a study of T cells in women clearing cervical HPV infection. Study details: Controls gave blood once infection was undetectable; cases at lesion identification.

Study-wide points: Repertoire richness, not evenness, was significantly elevated in CIN3+ cases versus controls.

Each participant carried one incident cervical HPV16 infection only. Here immunoSEQ multiplex PCR was the method, and the copy in TCRdb shows in-frame clones only, minus some. Recorded for this sample: 15,000 or so clones. Details on this clone: Its antigen is as yet unknown.

The source of this sequence is a woman between 18 and 69 years old with a cervical HPV16 infection that either progressed to CIN3+ or cleared (not recorded which). The specimen sequenced was blood buffy coat.

CDR3 loop: CSWSSRGVQETYTF. CDR3 DNA, as far as it was read: TGCAGTTGGAGCTCACGCGGGGTCCAAGAGACC. The chain has TRBV20-1 and TRBJ1-2; D gene uncertain. The read ends 3 residues before the CDR3 terminus; that terminus is restored from the germline J gene. From germline, CDR1 is DFQATT and CDR2 SNEGSKA (reference sequence). The CDR3 is made up of 14 amino acids.